This is a list of T cell receptor beta chains from one sample in a study of T cells after yellow fever vaccination. TCRdb called the 5' RACE reads again in MiXCR, with one record for every CDR3 protein. Here the sample spans 400,000 to 450,000 distinct CDR3 sequences, 18% being singletons. The sample consisted of PBMCs, taken before the yellow fever booster vaccination. The receptors were sampled from a man aged 18 to 29 who received the YFV17D yellow fever vaccine. Both conserved end residues are part of each CDR3. A D gene is named only where the DNA matches it firmly. The size of a clone is reported for some rows only, either as once, few or many, or as a class for expanded clones.

V gene	clone size	J gene	D gene	CDR3 protein	CDR3 DNA
TRBV7-2	few	TRBJ2-2	.	CASSPWSRGTGELFF	TGTGCCAGCAGCCCCTGGTCTAGAGGCACCGGGGAGCTGTTTTTT
TRBV4-1	few	TRBJ1-2	.	CASSQGMARGYGYTF	TGCGCCAGCAGCCAAGGGATGGCTCGGGGCTATGGCTACACCTTC
TRBV2	.	TRBJ2-1	.	CASSEWGGEQFF	TGTGCCAGCAGTGAATGGGGCGGGGAGCAGTTCTTC
TRBV20-1	many	TRBJ1-2	.	CSALQPTNYGYTF	TGCAGTGCTCTACAGCCCACTAACTATGGCTACACCTTC
TRBV5-1	few	TRBJ2-6	TRBD1	CASSQGQGTGANVLTF	TGCGCCAGCAGCCAAGGACAGGGAACTGGGGCCAACGTCCTGACTTTC
TRBV10-3	few	TRBJ1-5	.	CAISVVGSEQPQHF	TGTGCCATCAGTGTGGTTGGGTCCGAACAGCCCCAGCATTTT
TRBV29-1	.	TRBJ1-2	TRBD1	CSVPRTGGYTF	TGCAGCGTACCCCGGACAGGCGGCTACACCTTC
TRBV29-1	few	TRBJ2-5	.	CSVEVDGQETQYF	TGCAGCGTTGAAGTGGACGGACAAGAGACCCAGTACTTC
TRBV15	.	TRBJ2-6	.	CATSRVGSGANVLTF	TGTGCCACCAGCAGAGTGGGATCTGGGGCCAACGTCCTGACTTTC
TRBV5-1	few	TRBJ1-1	.	CASSLESAYEAFF	TGCGCCAGCAGCTTGGAGTCAGCTTATGAAGCTTTCTTT
TRBV7-3	.	TRBJ1-6	.	CASSLMALGNSPLHF	TGTGCCAGCAGCTTAATGGCCCTGGGGAATTCACCCCTCCACTTT
TRBV30	.	TRBJ2-5	.	CAWRGGAETQYF	TGTGCCTGGAGAGGGGGGGCGGAGACCCAGTACTTC
TRBV29-1	few	TRBJ1-2	.	CSVRGDRGGYTF	TGCAGCGTTCGAGGGGATCGAGGAGGCTACACCTTC
TRBV7-8	few	TRBJ2-1	.	CASSRRLEAFNEQFF	TGTGCCAGCAGCCGCCGACTAGAAGCCTTCAATGAGCAGTTCTTC
TRBV2	few	TRBJ2-1	.	CASRAKGSYNEQFF	TGTGCCAGCAGAGCCAAGGGGTCCTACAATGAGCAGTTCTTC
TRBV2	few	TRBJ2-5	TRBD2	CASSEVVAGAPETQYF	TGTGCCAGCAGTGAAGTCGTAGCGGGGGCTCCAGAGACCCAGTACTTC
TRBV7-2	.	TRBJ2-3	TRBD2	CASSEASSGGSDTQYF	TGTGCCAGCAGCGAAGCGTCGAGCGGGGGGTCGGATACGCAGTATTTT
TRBV7-6	.	TRBJ1-1	.	CASSPTFEGDTEAFF	TGTGCCAGCAGCCCCACCTTTGAGGGGGACACTGAAGCTTTCTTT
TRBV29-1	few	TRBJ1-3	.	CSVQTGSGNTIYF	TGCAGCGTTCAGACAGGCTCTGGAAACACCATATATTTT
TRBV7-6	.	TRBJ2-3	.	CASSLDAGHSDTQYF	TGTGCCAGCAGCTTAGATGCAGGGCACTCAGATACGCAGTATTTT
TRBV5-1	.	TRBJ2-1	TRBD1	CASSSYRGSGNEQFF	TGCGCCAGCAGCTCCTACAGGGGTTCAGGGAATGAGCAGTTCTTC
TRBV24-1	.	TRBJ2-2	.	CATNPGRGLSGELFF	TGTGCCACAAACCCGGGAAGGGGATTATCCGGGGAGCTGTTTTTT